This passage covers 19 T cell receptor beta chains from one sample sequenced in a study of shared clonotypes between healthy human individuals. Here immunoSEQ multiplex PCR was the method, and the copy in TCRdb shows in-frame clones only, minus some. The data show 2,500,000 or so clones, 93% seen once. The sample consisted of naive CD4+ T cells from PBMCs. Subset here: CD45RA+ positively selected. Receptor source: a man younger than 35 in good health. Some clones in this sample may be carry-over from other donors' samples.

This chain uses TRBV27 with TRBJ2-5; possibly TRBD2 for D (6 bases). Trimming took 2 bases from V and 4 from J, leaving 17 bases between them. CDR3 size: 16 residues. CDR1 is MNHEY and CDR2 is SMNVEV in the germline V gene (reference sequence). The DNA for the CDR3 is TGTGCCAGCAGTTTAGGAGGGGAGGAAGCGGTAGAGACCCAGTACTTC. This translates into CASSLGGEEAVETQYF.

CDR3 in amino acids: CASSEDPQTFFGTENEKLFF. The CDR3 nucleotides read TGTGCCAGCAGTGAAGACCCCCAAACGTTTTTCGGGACAGAAAATGAAAAACTGTTTTTT. J is TRBJ1-4 and V is TRBV6-1; TRBD1 agrees at 7 bases. This CDR3 region has 20 residues. Germline lookup yields CDR1 MNHNS and CDR2 SASEGT. Unmatched junction bases numbered 19, after V lost 1 base and J lost 5 bases.

Worth noting for this clone: This sample also contains other DNA sequences that code for the same CDR3. The CDR3 region is CASSLRTNTGELFF. The CDR3 DNA is TGTGCCAGCAGCTTGAGGACAAACACCGGGGAGCTGTTTTTT. The chain joins TRBV11-2 to TRBJ2-2; D may be TRBD1 (5 bases). Germline lookup yields CDR1 SGHAT and CDR2 FQNNGV. Trimming stripped 3 bases from V and 2 bases from J, with 7 bases between. This CDR3 is built from 14 residues. The full variable domain, with the rest looked up from reference TRBV11-2 and TRBJ2-2, is EAGVAQSPRYKIIEKRQSVAFWCNPISGHATLYWYQQILGQGPKLLIQFQNNGVVDDSQLPKDRFSAERLKGVDSTLKIQPAKLEDSAVYLCASSLRTNTGELFFGEGSRLTVL.

The chain recombines TRBV5-1 with TRBJ2-5, with 11 nucleotides matching TRBD2. V dropped 4 bases and J dropped 4; count of bases not matched to a gene: 9. CDR1 and CDR2 (germline): SGHRS, YFSETQ. This CDR3 has 16 residues. Here the CDR3 reads CASSPSSGLAGETQYF. As DNA, the CDR3 is TGCGCCAGCAGCCCTTCTTCCGGACTAGCGGGAGAGACCCAGTACTTC.

The J gene is TRBJ1-2, the V gene TRBV19, with TRBD1 matching 8 bases. V gave up 5 bases and J gave up 2 bases; unmatched junction bases: 7. Germline V gene data show CDR1 as LNHDA and CDR2 as SQIVND (reference sequence). This CDR3 contains 15 residues. This CDR3 is CASSRLTGANYGYTF. CDR3 sequence (DNA): TGTGCCAGTAGTCGCTTGACAGGGGCGAACTATGGCTACACCTTC.

The chain combines TRBV19 with TRBJ2-5; weak D call: TRBD1 (5 bases). The CDR3 consists of 16 residues. V gave up 1 base and J gave up 2 bases, with 14 bases separating them. Germline V gene lookup returns CDR1 LNHDA and CDR2 SQIVND (reference sequence). The CDR3 loop reads CASSIGSRRVQETQYF. DNA for the CDR3: TGTGCCAGTAGTATAGGTTCCCGCAGGGTTCAAGAGACCCAGTACTTC.

Of note for this clone: The same CDR3 is also encoded by other DNA sequences in this sample. This chain links TRBV7-2 with TRBJ2-2; tentatively, D is TRBD2 (5 bases). Germline V lookup: CDR1 SGHTA, CDR2 FQGNSA. This CDR3 comprises 16 residues. Trimming took 2 bases from V and 0 from J, leaving 10 bases between them. The DNA of the CDR3 is TGTGCCAGCAGCTTATTTGGCGGGTCGAACACCGGGGAGCTGTTTTTT. Its protein is CASSLFGGSNTGELFF.

This sequence joins TRBV7-2 and TRBJ1-3; unclear D gene. Germline lookup yields CDR1 SGHTA and CDR2 FQGNSA. This CDR3 has 14 amino acids. V dropped 5 bases and J dropped 4 bases, with 12 bases sitting between them. CDR3 in amino acids: CASSHPLVGNTIYF. CDR3 in DNA: TGTGCCAGCAGCCACCCCCTCGTAGGAAACACCATATATTTT.

This chain uses TRBV5-1 with TRBJ1-6; possibly TRBD1 for D (6 bases). CDR1 SGHRS and CDR2 YFSETQ come from the germline V gene. This CDR3 has 15 amino acids. V was trimmed by 0 bases and J by 10 bases, leaving 14 bases between them. Written as DNA, the CDR3 is TGCGCCAGCAGCTTGGTGGGGGCAAGAGAGTCACCCCTCCACTTT. As protein: CASSLVGARESPLHF.

This rearrangement joins TRBV28 to TRBJ2-1, with TRBD2 as a possible D gene (6 bases). This CDR3 has 16 residues. V lost 10 bases and J 0 bases, leaving 19 bases between the germline ends. Germline V gene data show CDR1 as MDHEN and CDR2 as SYDVKM. The CDR3 here is CAITFGGPSSYNEQFF. The CDR3 DNA reads TGTGCCATCACTTTCGGGGGTCCGAGCTCCTACAATGAGCAGTTCTTC. Filled out from reference TRBV28 and TRBJ2-1, the complete variable domain reads DVKVTQSSRYLVKRTGEKVFLECVQDMDHENMFWYRQDPGLGLRLIYFSYDVKMKEKGDIPEGYSVSREKKERFSLILESASTNQTSMYLCAITFGGPSSYNEQFFGPGTRLTVL.

The chain uses TRBV28 and TRBJ2-5; no definite D call. The last part of the DNA fits TRBJ2-7 better; the J call may be wrong. Germline V lookup: CDR1 MDHEN, CDR2 SYDVKM. The CDR3 is made up of 12 amino acids. This CDR3 is CASSLLGTEQYF. CDR3 DNA sequence: TGTGCCAGCAGTTTACTAGGCACCGAGCAGTACTTC.

V usage is TRBV6-6 and J usage is TRBJ1-2; the match to TRBD1 covers 8 bases. The CDR3 extends over 16 amino acids. Germline CDR1 reads MNHNY; CDR2 reads SVGAGI (reference sequence). The junction had 11 bases not matched to a gene; V was cut back by 5 bases and J by 3 bases. Here the CDR3 reads CASSAWTGRGDYGYTF. Written as DNA, the CDR3 is TGTGCCAGCAGTGCTTGGACAGGGAGAGGGGACTATGGCTACACCTTC.

This clone was seen once. At one end the junction does not follow the germline gene, possibly because of a read error. The same CDR3 arises from other DNA sequences in this sample as well. The V and J genes are TRBV5-1 and TRBJ2-7, with D possibly matching TRBD1 (5 bases). Per germline, CDR1 SGHRS and CDR2 YFSETQ. This CDR3 has 13 residues. CDR3 DNA: TGCGCTAGCAGCCAAGACAGCTCCTACGAGCAGTACTTC. Protein sequence: CASSQDSSYEQYF.

This chain uses TRBV7-6 with TRBJ2-7; the D is unclear. V gave up 1 base and J gave up 5 bases, with 12 bases separating them. CDR3 size: 14 residues. The germline V gene encodes CDR1 SGHVS and CDR2 FNYEAQ. The chain's CDR3 is CASSLGGPGDEQYF. CDR3 sequence (DNA): TGTGCCAGCAGCTTAGGCGGACCTGGCGACGAGCAGTACTTC.

This chain joins TRBV5-5 and TRBJ2-7; possibly TRBD1 for D (6 bases). This CDR3 region has 18 residues. V lost 2 bases and J 1 base, leaving 22 bases between the germline ends. Germline loops: CDR1 SGHKS, CDR2 YYEKEE (reference sequence). The CDR3 DNA is TGTGCCAGCAGCTTTACAGGACAGAGTCTAATTCTATCCTACGAGCAGTACTTC. Amino acids: CASSFTGQSLILSYEQYF.

Regarding this clone: This same CDR3 is encoded by further DNA sequences in the sample. The genes are TRBV6-5 and TRBJ2-5; 7 bases align to TRBD1. The CDR3 covers 13 residues. Germline V gene lookup returns CDR1 MNHEY and CDR2 SVGAGI. The trim removed 5 bases at V and 2 bases at J, leaving 2 bases unmatched. The CDR3 protein is CASSRDRQETQYF. In nucleotides, the CDR3 is TGTGCCAGCAGTCGGGACAGACAAGAGACCCAGTACTTC.

This chain links TRBV7-3 with TRBJ2-1; the match to TRBD1 covers 8 bases. This CDR3 has 16 amino acids. The V gene's germline CDR1 is SGHTA and CDR2 FQGTGA. The J segment lost 8 bases and the V segment lost 5 bases, leaving 14 bases of the junction unmatched. The CDR3 DNA reads as TGTGCCAGCAGCCCTTTTCGAGCAGGGGGCATAGATGAGCAGTTCTTC. It encodes CASSPFRAGGIDEQFF.

This chain joins TRBV7-9 and TRBJ2-5; D uncertain. Germline lookup yields CDR1 SEHNR and CDR2 FQNEAQ (reference sequence). The CDR3 consists of 14 residues. V was pared by 5 bases and J by 5 bases, with 15 bases between. Here the CDR3 DNA reads TGTGCCAGCAGCCGAAGTTCTGCCATGGAGACCCAGTACTTC. It specifies CASSRSSAMETQYF.

CDR3 region: CASSPLFADGETQYF. CDR3 sequence (DNA): TGCGCCAGCAGCCCACTCTTTGCGGACGGAGAGACCCAGTACTTC. V is TRBV5-1 and J is TRBJ2-5; D not certain. V dropped 4 bases and J dropped 4 bases, with 17 bases sitting between them. The CDR3 totals 15 residues. The germline V gene has CDR1 SGHRS and CDR2 YFSETQ.